These T cell receptor beta chains were read from a single sample in a study of neurological immune-mediated disorders. A single record per CDR3 protein comes from TCRdb applying MiXCR to the 5' RACE reads. The sample shows approximately 47,000 distinct CDR3 sequences, more than 9.5% of them seen only once. The material sequenced was PBMCs. Every receptor here comes from a male donor with HTLV-1-associated myelopathy (HAM/TSP). The CDR3 runs from the conserved cysteine through the conserved F or W. The order of the fields is D gene, V gene, J gene, clone size, CDR3 protein, CDR3 DNA. D genes are given only for firm matches. Some rows mark clone size as missing; the rest say once, few, many or name a class of expanded clone.

D: NA
V: TRBV2
J: TRBJ2-5
size: many
CDR3: CASRVTPHREETQYF
DNA: TGTGCCAGCAGAGTAACCCCACACAGGGAAGAGACCCAGTACTTC

D: TRBD1
V: TRBV18
J: TRBJ1-1
size: many
CDR3: CASSPPLGTAREAFF
DNA: TGTGCCAGCTCACCACCATTGGGGACAGCCCGTGAAGCTTTCTTT

D: TRBD1
V: TRBV12-3/TRBV12-4
J: TRBJ1-3
size: NA
CDR3: CSSSQATGLGNTIYF
DNA: TGTTCCAGCAGTCAAGCGACAGGGCTAGGAAACACCATATATTTT

D: TRBD1
V: TRBV20-1
J: TRBJ2-2
size: many
CDR3: CSAQGPFGTGNTGELFF
DNA: TGCAGTGCTCAAGGACCGTTCGGGACAGGGAACACCGGGGAGCTGTTTTTT

D: TRBD1
V: TRBV3-1
J: TRBJ1-2
size: many
CDR3: CASSQGQVYGYTF
DNA: TGTGCCAGCAGCCAGGGACAGGTTTATGGCTACACCTTC

D: TRBD1
V: TRBV5-1
J: TRBJ2-7
size: many
CDR3: CASSYGTGPAYEQYF
DNA: TGCGCCAGCAGCTATGGGACAGGACCGGCCTACGAGCAGTACTTC

D: NA
V: TRBV7-2
J: TRBJ1-4
size: many
CDR3: CASSVGATNEKLFF
DNA: TGTGCCAGCAGCGTGGGGGCAACTAATGAAAAACTGTTTTTT

D: TRBD1
V: TRBV24-1
J: TRBJ2-1
size: many
CDR3: CATSDLDRGGNEQFF
DNA: TGTGCCACCAGTGATTTGGACAGGGGTGGAAATGAGCAGTTCTTC

D: NA
V: TRBV9
J: TRBJ2-7
size: many
CDR3: CASSPHGERGEQYF
DNA: TGTGCCAGCAGCCCCCATGGGGAGAGGGGCGAGCAGTACTTC

D: TRBD2
V: TRBV20-1
J: TRBJ2-5
size: many
CDR3: CSARGSAGGRETQYF
DNA: TGCAGTGCTAGAGGATCGGCGGGGGGAAGAGAGACCCAGTACTTC

D: TRBD1
V: TRBV9
J: TRBJ1-6
size: many
CDR3: CASSARQGTPLHF
DNA: TGTGCCAGCAGCGCAAGACAGGGGACACCCCTCCACTTT

D: NA
V: TRBV5-1
J: TRBJ2-7
size: NA
CDR3: CASSLVFVESYEQYF
DNA: TGCGCCAGCAGCTTGGTTTTCGTGGAATCCTACGAGCAGTACTTC

D: TRBD2
V: TRBV20-1
J: TRBJ2-1
size: many
CDR3: CSARDGTSGGPSSYNEQFF
DNA: TGCAGTGCTAGAGACGGGACTAGCGGGGGTCCTAGCTCCTACAATGAGCAGTTCTTC

D: TRBD1
V: TRBV20-1
J: TRBJ1-5
size: few
CDR3: CSAPNRGSNQPQHF
DNA: TGCAGTGCACCAAACAGGGGCAGCAATCAGCCCCAGCATTTT

D: NA
V: TRBV7-2
J: TRBJ1-5
size: NA
CDR3: CASSFGNQPQHF
DNA: TGTGCCAGCAGCTTTGGCAATCAGCCCCAGCATTTT

D: TRBD1
V: TRBV5-8
J: TRBJ1-5
size: many
CDR3: CASSFRTGTQPQHF
DNA: TGTGCCAGCAGCTTCCGGACAGGGACTCAGCCCCAGCATTTT

D: TRBD1
V: TRBV15
J: TRBJ2-1
size: many
CDR3: CATSYLRDREYNEQFF
DNA: TGTGCCACCAGTTACCTCCGGGACAGGGAATACAATGAGCAGTTCTTC

D: NA
V: TRBV7-9
J: TRBJ2-3
size: many
CDR3: CASSRSSGSTDTQYF
DNA: TGTGCCAGCAGCAGAAGTAGCGGAAGCACAGATACGCAGTATTTT

D: NA
V: TRBV7-2
J: TRBJ2-2
size: NA
CDR3: CASSPSNTGELFF
DNA: TGTGCCAGCAGCCCCTCCAACACCGGGGAGCTGTTTTTT

D: NA
V: TRBV20-1
J: TRBJ2-4
size: many
CDR3: CSASRARGALNIQYF
DNA: TGCAGTGCTAGTCGCGCACGGGGGGCGCTCAACATTCAGTACTTC

D: TRBD1
V: TRBV6-6
J: TRBJ1-5
size: many
CDR3: CASRDRGLQPQHF
DNA: TGTGCCAGCAGGGACAGGGGGCTTCAGCCCCAGCATTTT

D: TRBD2
V: TRBV5-1
J: TRBJ2-1
size: many
CDR3: CASSLVSGGMNEQFF
DNA: TGCGCCAGCAGCTTAGTGAGCGGGGGTATGAATGAGCAGTTCTTC

D: TRBD1
V: TRBV20-1
J: TRBJ2-7
size: many
CDR3: CSARGVTGGDEQYF
DNA: TGCAGTGCTAGAGGCGTGACAGGGGGCGACGAGCAGTACTTC

D: TRBD1
V: TRBV12-3/TRBV12-4
J: TRBJ1-5
size: NA
CDR3: CASRGQGARNQPQHF
DNA: TGTGCCAGCAGGGGACAGGGGGCGAGGAATCAGCCCCAGCATTTT

D: NA
V: TRBV5-1
J: TRBJ1-3
size: many
CDR3: CASSEDGGNTIYF
DNA: TGCGCCAGCAGCGAGGACGGAGGAAACACCATATATTTT

D: NA
V: TRBV4-3
J: TRBJ2-5
size: many
CDR3: CASSQEGKGETQYF
DNA: TGCGCCAGCAGCCAAGAGGGGAAAGGCGAGACCCAGTACTTC

D: TRBD2
V: TRBV7-8
J: TRBJ2-1
size: few
CDR3: CASSLGGTSASYNEQFF
DNA: TGTGCCAGCAGCTTAGGTGGGACTAGTGCTTCCTACAATGAGCAGTTCTTC

D: NA
V: TRBV4-3
J: TRBJ1-2
size: many
CDR3: CASSQGLAANYGYTF
DNA: TGCGCCAGCAGCCAAGGGCTTGCGGCCAACTATGGCTACACCTTC

D: NA
V: TRBV5-1
J: TRBJ1-1
size: many
CDR3: CASSFGDRGTEAFF
DNA: TGCGCCAGCAGCTTCGGGGATAGGGGCACTGAAGCTTTCTTT